What follows are 10 T cell receptor beta chains derived from one specimen sequenced in a study of molecular identifiers for immune sequencing clone quantification. TCRdb itself ran the PCR reads through MiXCR, one entry per CDR3 protein. The sample gives roughly 55,000 distinct CDR3 sequences, roughly 38% of which show up once; 3% to 4.5% is in the top ten. Source material: naive CD8+ T cells from blood, with Jurkat cell RNA spiked in. Subset given: FACS-sorted CD8+CD4-CCR7+CD45RA+ naive T cells. These receptors came from a human donor in good health. Some libraries in this study had Jurkat cell RNA spiked in.

This clonotype has a handful of counts. The chain is built from TRBV28 and TRBJ2-7; 7 positions agree with TRBD1. V lost 6 bases and J lost 1; bases outside the gene matches: 9. In germline, CDR1 is MDHEN, CDR2 SYDVKM. CDR3 length: 15 amino acids. CDR3 residues: CASSPGGEESYEQYF. CDR3 DNA sequence: TGTGCCAGCAGCCCAGGGGGAGAGGAGTCCTACGAGCAGTACTTC.

This clonotype was detected ten times or more. The chain carries TRBV5-6 and TRBJ2-3; D not certain. The germline CDR1 and CDR2 sequences are SGHDT and YYEEEE. CDR3 size: 12 residues. Trimming shortened V by 3 bases and J by 6 bases, and 8 bases separated the two germline ends. The CDR3: CASSWSWDTQYF. In DNA form, the CDR3 reads TGTGCCAGCAGCTGGTCCTGGGATACGCAGTATTTT. The full variable domain, with the rest looked up from reference TRBV5-6 and TRBJ2-3, is DAGVTQSPTHLIKTRGQQVTLRCSPKSGHDTVSWYQQALGQGPQFIFQYYEEEERQRGNFPDRFSGHQFPNYSSELNVNALLLGDSALYLCASSWSWDTQYFGPGTRLTVL.

V usage is TRBV14 and J usage is TRBJ2-5, with D unresolved. V lost 0 bases and J 5 bases, leaving 19 bases between the germline ends. CDR1 and CDR2 (germline): SGHDN, FVKESK. The CDR3 extends over 17 amino acids. In DNA form, the CDR3 reads TGTGCCAGCAGCCAAGATCGTAGGACCCCGCGCGCCGAGACCCAGTACTTC. Its translation is CASSQDRRTPRAETQYF.

CDR3 in DNA: TGTGCCAGCAGCCAAGATCTCCTGGACACTGAAGCTTTCTTT. Its protein is CASSQDLLDTEAFF. V gene TRBV4-2 combines with J gene TRBJ1-1, with unresolved D. Trimming pared 0 bases from V and 3 bases from J, leaving 8 bases between. Germline assignment: CDR1 LGHNA and CDR2 YNFKEQ. The CDR3 length is 14 residues.

The sample holds many counts of this clonotype. This chain joins TRBV9 and TRBJ2-7; D uncertain. The CDR3 loop spans 14 amino acids. Trimming stripped 0 bases from V and 4 bases from J, with 11 bases between. Germline V gives CDR1 SGDLS, CDR2 YYNGEE. CDR3 coding DNA: TGTGCCAGCAGCGTAGAGGGCAGCTCATACGAGCAGTACTTC. Translating it yields CASSVEGSSYEQYF.

This sequence joins TRBV28 and TRBJ2-4; TRBD1 matches at 7 bases. In germline, CDR1 is MDHEN, CDR2 SYDVKM. J was trimmed by 8 bases and V by 4 bases; bases with no gene match: 17. There are 17 residues in the CDR3. The CDR3 coding sequence is TGTGCCAGCAGTTCCACCGGGACAGAGCTAAGGTTGGACATTCAGTACTTC. Translation: CASSSTGTELRLDIQYF. Drawing the rest from reference TRBV28 and TRBJ2-4, the complete variable domain is DVKVTQSSRYLVKRTGEKVFLECVQDMDHENMFWYRQDPGLGLRLIYFSYDVKMKEKGDIPEGYSVSREKKERFSLILESASTNQTSMYLCASSSTGTELRLDIQYFGAGTRLSVL.

In its sample, this clonotype was seen many times. The chain recombines TRBV9 with TRBJ2-6; D not certain. The CDR3 covers 12 residues. V lost 6 bases and J 4 bases, leaving 5 bases between the germline ends. Per germline, CDR1 SGDLS and CDR2 YYNGEE. CDR3 residues: CASKSGANVLTF. The CDR3 DNA reads TGTGCCAGCAAGTCCGGGGCCAACGTCCTGACTTTC.

This clonotype turned up a few times. The genes are TRBV25-1 and TRBJ2-2; D uncertain. Germline values: CDR1 MGHDK, CDR2 SYGVNS. The V and J ends lost 3 bases and 6 bases respectively, with 14 bases between them. The CDR3 contains 15 residues. The DNA for the CDR3 is TGTGCCAGCAGTGACATGGAGAGTTGGCCCGGGGAGCTGTTTTTT. This codes for CASSDMESWPGELFF.

This chain links TRBV9 with TRBJ2-3, with D possibly TRBD1 on 6 matching bases. The CDR3 length is 16 residues. The ends were cut back, 0 bases at V and 3 bases at J, with 14 bases in the middle. In germline, CDR1 is SGDLS, CDR2 YYNGEE. DNA of the CDR3: TGTGCCAGCAGCGTAGATAGGTACAGGGAGACAGATACGCAGTATTTT. This sequence encodes CASSVDRYRETDTQYF.

The rearrangement uses TRBV27 and TRBJ2-6; D is unresolved. V shed 4 bases and J shed 0 bases, with 16 bases lying between them. Germline values: CDR1 MNHEY, CDR2 SMNVEV (reference sequence). The CDR3 has 18 amino acids. In DNA, the CDR3 is TGTGCCAGCAGTTATCGGTTTCCTAGGTACTCTGGGGCCAACGTCCTGACTTTC. Its translation is CASSYRFPRYSGANVLTF. Full variable domain (missing parts from reference TRBV27 and TRBJ2-6): EAQVTQNPRYLITVTGKKLTVTCSQNMNHEYMSWYRQDPGLGLRQIYYSMNVEVTDKGDVPEGYKVSRKEKRNFPLILESPSPNQTSLYFCASSYRFPRYSGANVLTFGAGSRLTVL.